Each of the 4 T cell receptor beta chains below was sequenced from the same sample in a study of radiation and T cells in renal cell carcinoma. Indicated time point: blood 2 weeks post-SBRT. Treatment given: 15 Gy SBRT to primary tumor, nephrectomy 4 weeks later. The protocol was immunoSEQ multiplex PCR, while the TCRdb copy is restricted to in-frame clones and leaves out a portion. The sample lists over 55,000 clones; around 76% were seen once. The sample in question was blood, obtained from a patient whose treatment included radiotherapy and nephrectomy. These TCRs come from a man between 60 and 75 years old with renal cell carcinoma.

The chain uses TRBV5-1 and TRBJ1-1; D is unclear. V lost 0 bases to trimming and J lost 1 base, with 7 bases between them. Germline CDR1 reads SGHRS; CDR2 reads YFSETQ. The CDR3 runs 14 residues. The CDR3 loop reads CASSLEFRNTEAFF. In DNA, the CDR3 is TGCGCCAGCAGCTTGGAGTTCCGGAACACTGAAGCTTTCTTT.

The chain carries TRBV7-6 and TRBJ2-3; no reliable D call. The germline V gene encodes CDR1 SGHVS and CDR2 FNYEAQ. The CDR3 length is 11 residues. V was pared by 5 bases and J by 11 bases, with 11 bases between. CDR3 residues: CASSLSAQQYF. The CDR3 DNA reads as TGTGCCAGCAGCCTTAGTGCGCAGCAGTATTTT. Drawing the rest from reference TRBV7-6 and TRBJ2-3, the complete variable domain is GAGVSQSPRYKVTKRGQDVALRCDPISGHVSLYWYRQALGQGPEFLTYFNYEAQQDKSGLPNDRFSAERPEGSISTLTIQRTEQRDSAMYRCASSLSAQQYFGPGTRLTVL.

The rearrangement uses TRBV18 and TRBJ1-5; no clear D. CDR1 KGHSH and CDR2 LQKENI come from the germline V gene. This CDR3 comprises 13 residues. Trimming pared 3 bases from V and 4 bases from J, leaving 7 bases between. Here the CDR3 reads CASSPEQNQPQHF. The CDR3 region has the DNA TGTGCCAGCTCACCGGAGCAAAATCAGCCCCAGCATTTT. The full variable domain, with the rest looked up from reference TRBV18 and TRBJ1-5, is NAGVMQNPRHLVRRRGQEARLRCSPMKGHSHVYWYRQLPEEGLKFMVYLQKENIIDESGMPKERFSAEFPKEGPSILRIQQVVRGDSAAYFCASSPEQNQPQHFGDGTRLSIL.

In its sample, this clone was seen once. In DNA, the CDR3 is TGTGCCAGCAGCCAGCAGGCAGGGAGTGGGACCCAGTACTTC. Protein: CASSQQAGSGTQYF. The rearrangement uses TRBV14 and TRBJ2-5, with D possibly called TRBD1 or TRBD2 (5 bases each). Trimming shortened V by 3 bases and J by 7 bases, and 15 bases separated the two germline ends. CDR3 length: 14 amino acids. Germline V gives CDR1 SGHDN, CDR2 FVKESK.